The entry that follows covers one T cell receptor beta chain sequence. Its antigen is not known. Sorted inputs of about 20,000 to 1,000,000 cells, with 10%, 30% or 50% RNA, yielded naive CD8 libraries. When naive CD8 T cells were sorted, they were gated as CD8+CD4-CCR7+CD45RA+. The data derive from a study of molecular identifiers for immune sequencing clone quantification. Study findings and constraints: Detectable among around 1 million naive cells, according to reports, was Jurkat TCR RNA spiked in from one cell.

The CDR3 extends over 12 amino acids. Trimming shortened V by 6 bases and J by 3 bases, and 9 bases separated the two germline ends. Germline assignment: CDR1 SEHNR and CDR2 FQNEAQ (reference sequence). In TCRdb, the PCR reads were re-called with MiXCR into one record per CDR3 protein. This table has 85,000 to 130,000 distinct CDR3 sequences, roughly a third appearing once. Sequencing was done on a sample of naive CD8+ T cells from blood, with Jurkat cell RNA spiked in. Subset here: FACS-sorted CD8+CD4-CCR7+CD45RA+ naive T cells. V is TRBV7-9 and J is TRBJ2-7; the D is unclear. This sequence originates from a human donor in good health. Some libraries in this study had Jurkat cell RNA spiked in. The chain's CDR3 is CASSRQDYEQYF. The CDR3 DNA is TGTGCCAGCAGTCGACAAGACTACGAGCAGTACTTC.